Presented here are 18 T cell receptor beta chains from one specimen sequenced in a study of blood T cell repertoires in COVID-19. The assay was immunoSEQ multiplex PCR, and TCRdb's table has in-frame clones only and misses some. The table records over 30,000 clones, over 90% of them present only once. Sample: peripheral blood. The origin of the receptors is a human donor in a cohort sampled during active COVID-19.

The rearrangement uses TRBV30 and TRBJ2-1, with D possibly being TRBD1 (7 bases). The CDR3 spans 13 residues. Germline-derived CDR1 and CDR2 are GTSNPN and SVGIG (reference sequence). The V end lost 8 bases, the J end lost 10 bases, and 21 bases lay between the germline ends. The CDR3 loop reads CAQGGKLGWEQFF. The CDR3 DNA reads as TGTGCCCAGGGGGGAAAGTTGGGATGGGAGCAGTTCTTC.

The V gene is TRBV10-3, the J gene TRBJ2-7; 7 bases align to TRBD2. V was pared by 3 bases and J by 2 bases, with 7 bases of the junction left unmatched. CDR3 length: 15 amino acids. CDR1 ENHRY and CDR2 SYGVKD come from the germline V gene. The CDR3, as DNA: TGTGCCATCAGTGATCCGGGACTAAACGCCTACGAGCAGTACTTC. Its translation is CAISDPGLNAYEQYF.

The chain has TRBV4-1 and TRBJ2-5; D is ambiguous. V was cut by 1 base and J by 5 bases, with 11 bases left in between. This CDR3 is 14 amino acids long. Germline lookup yields CDR1 MGHRA and CDR2 YSYEKL. The CDR3 reads CASSQVLVGETQYF. CDR3 coding DNA: TGCGCCAGCAGCCAAGTTCTAGTTGGGGAGACCCAGTACTTC.

The chain links TRBV18 to TRBJ1-6, with a weak D call TRBD1 (6 bases). Germline V gives CDR1 KGHSH, CDR2 LQKENI. The CDR3 contains 16 residues. Between the trimmed V and J ends, which lost 2 bases and 7 bases, there was a span of 15 bases. This chain's CDR3 is CASSPIRQAENSPLHF. The CDR3 DNA sequence: TGTGCCAGCTCACCAATCCGACAGGCTGAAAATTCACCCCTCCACTTT.

The rearrangement uses TRBV6-2 or TRBV6-3 and TRBJ2-1; 10 nucleotides align to TRBD2. V was clipped by 5 bases and J by 1 base; unmatched bases: 8. The CDR3 consists of 17 residues. Germline-derived CDR1 and CDR2 are MNHEY and SVGEGT. CDR3 region: CASSGAAGGGSYNEQFF. The CDR3 DNA follows: TGTGCCAGCAGTGGGGCAGCGGGAGGGGGTTCCTACAATGAGCAGTTCTTC.

The CDR3 reads CSARTGHLYNEQFF. CDR3 in DNA: TGCAGCGCCCGCACGGGACATCTATACAATGAGCAGTTCTTC. The J gene is TRBJ2-1, the V gene TRBV29-1; TRBD1 is a possible D gene (6 bases). Germline loops: CDR1 SQVTM, CDR2 ANQGSEA. This CDR3 contains 14 residues. With 7 bases removed from V and 4 bases from J, the gap between germline ends came to 17 bases.

The rearrangement links TRBV4-2 to TRBJ2-1; D uncertain. The V and J ends lost 6 bases and 1 base respectively, with 10 bases between them. The V gene's germline CDR1 is LGHNA and CDR2 YNFKEQ. This CDR3 region has 14 residues. The CDR3 here is CASRAVSSYNEQFF. DNA for the CDR3: TGTGCCAGCAGGGCGGTGAGTTCCTACAATGAGCAGTTCTTC.

V is TRBV6-5 and J is TRBJ2-7; TRBD1 matches at 11 bases. The length of the CDR3 is 14 residues. V lost 5 bases to trimming and J lost 7 bases; unmatched junction nucleotides: 7. Germline CDR1 MNHEY, CDR2 SVGAGI. CDR3 in amino acids: CASSPGQGAFEQYF. The CDR3 region has the DNA TGTGCCAGCAGTCCCGGACAGGGGGCGTTTGAGCAGTACTTC.

This chain connects TRBV27 to TRBJ2-6; a possible D gene is TRBD1 (6 bases). The CDR3 totals 16 residues. V was pared by 4 bases and J by 2 bases, with 12 bases between. Germline V lookup: CDR1 MNHEY, CDR2 SMNVEV (reference sequence). The CDR3: CASSSYRDPGANVLTF. The CDR3 coding sequence is TGTGCCAGCAGTTCTTACAGGGACCCTGGGGCCAACGTCCTGACTTTC.

The chain carries TRBV14 and TRBJ1-1, with 7 bases that match TRBD1. Germline assignment: CDR1 SGHDN and CDR2 FVKESK. This CDR3 region has 16 residues. V was pared by 5 bases and J by 0 bases, with 9 bases of the junction left unmatched. The CDR3 DNA is TGTGCCAGCAGCTTGTACAACAGGGGCATGAACACTGAAGCTTTCTTT. It translates to CASSLYNRGMNTEAFF.

The V and J genes are TRBV6-2 or TRBV6-3 and TRBJ1-1; 10 bases agree with TRBD1. Germline V CDR1 and CDR2: MNHEY, SVGEGT. The CDR3 has 15 amino acids. The V segment lost 5 bases and the J segment 3 bases; nucleotides outside the gene matches: 6. The CDR3, as DNA: TGTGCCAGCAGTCAAAGGACAGGGGGAGACACTGAAGCTTTCTTT. It yields the protein CASSQRTGGDTEAFF.

The rearrangement joins TRBV6-7 to TRBJ2-1; the D gene is possibly TRBD2 (6 bases). TRBV6-7 is an open reading frame whose function is uncertain. The CDR3 contains 13 residues. Trimming took off 6 bases at V and 9 bases at J, with 15 bases between the two ends. The CDR3 spells CASRDPSGGEQFF. Written as DNA, the CDR3 is TGTGCCAGCAGAGATCCCTCCGGGGGTGAGCAGTTCTTC.

The chain uses TRBV19 and TRBJ1-1; D gene unclear. The CDR3 covers 13 residues. From germline, CDR1 is LNHDA and CDR2 SQIVND (reference sequence). V lost 4 bases and J 4 bases, leaving 10 bases between the germline ends. CDR3 in amino acids: CASSTEVGTEAFF. The CDR3, as DNA: TGTGCCAGTAGTACGGAGGTGGGCACTGAAGCTTTCTTT.

This chain uses TRBV6-5 with TRBJ2-7, with TRBD2 matching 10 bases. There are 14 residues in the CDR3. The germline gives CDR1 MNHEY, CDR2 SVGAGI. With 6 bases clipped from V and 1 base from J, the junction kept 3 bases outside the gene matches. DNA for the CDR3: TGTGCCAGCAGCCGAGCGGGAGGGTCCTACGAGCAGTACTTC. Its translation is CASSRAGGSYEQYF.

The CDR3 DNA sequence: TGTGCCAGCAGCTCCGAGGGACTAGTGGTGGAGCAGTACTTC. As protein: CASSSEGLVVEQYF. The chain uses TRBV7-8 and TRBJ2-7; 8 positions agree with TRBD2. This CDR3 region has 14 residues. Per germline, CDR1 SGHVS and CDR2 FQNEAQ. J gave up 7 bases and V 4 bases, and 9 bases lay outside the gene matches.

This sequence joins TRBV7-2 and TRBJ1-4, with 7 bases matching TRBD1. The CDR3 has 14 residues. Germline V CDR1 and CDR2: SGHTA, FQGNSA. Trimming took 3 bases from V and 6 from J; bases not matched to a gene: 4. The CDR3 sequence: CASSFDRVDEKLFF. The CDR3 region has the DNA TGTGCCAGCAGCTTTGACAGGGTGGATGAAAAACTGTTTTTT. Looking up the rest from reference TRBV7-2 and TRBJ1-4 gives the full variable domain: GAGVSQSPSNKVTEKGKDVELRCDPISGHTALYWYRQSLGQGLEFLIYFQGNSAPDKSGLPSDRFSAERTGGSVSTLTIQRTQQEDSAVYLCASSFDRVDEKLFFGSGTQLSVL.

The chain carries TRBV9 and TRBJ2-2; D perhaps matches TRBD1 (5 bases). The germline CDR1 and CDR2 sequences are SGDLS and YYNGEE. The CDR3 length is 15 residues. Trimming left V 5 bases short and J 4 bases short, with 15 bases between. CDR3 DNA: TGTGCCAGCAGTGGAAGGGGTCCACTCACCGGGGAGCTGTTTTTT. Amino acid sequence: CASSGRGPLTGELFF.

The J gene is TRBJ1-2, the V gene TRBV4-2; tentatively, D is TRBD1 (5 bases). The CDR3 totals 15 residues. V lost 1 base, J lost 5 bases, and 14 bases lay in between. The germline V gene encodes CDR1 LGHNA and CDR2 YNFKEQ. The DNA for the CDR3 is TGTGCCAGCAGCCAAGCGGCGGGGCGCCCTTATGGCTACACCTTC. Its translation is CASSQAAGRPYGYTF.